This T cell receptor (beta chain) emerged from a study of CD8 T cells in Susac syndrome (dated by TCRdb to between 2019 and 2020). At the level of the whole study: The study used repertoire sequencing to test whether antigen drove CD8+ T cell activation and differentiation in Susac syndrome. Findings and caveats that apply to the study as a whole: The number of individuals in the TCR sequencing and HLA analysis was acknowledged as relatively small.

Peripheral blood CD8+ and CD4+ T cells from healthy donors, Susac syndrome patients and multiple sclerosis patients were profiled by high-throughput TCR beta sequencing. Healthy donors were included as age- and sex-matched controls. CD8+ TEMRA cells were enriched by FACS, while bulk CD8+ and CD4+ T cells were purified by magnetic negative isolation. Blood was collected in EDTA tubes and processed within 24 hours, with PBMCs isolated through density gradient centrifugation. PBMCs intended for TCR sequencing were cryopreserved in liquid nitrogen and were subsequently thawed in a 37 degrees C water bath. The sorted or isolated CD4+, CD8+ and CD8+ TEMRA cells had a purity of 90% or higher. RNA was extracted with the RNeasy kit and about 0.5 to 1 ug was reverse transcribed using random hexamers. The immunoSEQ multiplex PCR assay, which covers 54 Vbeta and 13 Jbeta segments, was used to amplify TCR beta CDR3 regions. PCR amplification bias was corrected using a synthetic template baseline for primer optimization and computational correction. As for how the authors treated the data: Reads were assigned to V, D and J genes according to IMGT and analyzed in immunoSEQ Analyzer, with only productive sequences retained. To calculate clonality, Shannon entropy was normalized by log2 of the number of productive unique sequences and then subtracted from one. For each patient and control, public and private clones were evaluated among the 100 most prevalent clones. Clones were defined as Susac-specific when absent from the healthy and MS cohorts, from over 950 published viral clones and from other ImmuneACCESS disease sequences. TCRdb trimmed public reads at Q25 via fastp, called clones via MiXCR and kept in-frame beta chains. Every CDR3 protein is listed once, alongside the most common genes and DNA of its rows. Clone size and V and J calls follow TCRdb, not the original study. This sample lists 100,000 to 150,000 distinct CDR3 sequences; about 93% were detected once. 0.095% to 0.1% of the sample is taken by the ten largest.

Details on this clonotype: Its cognate antigen has yet to be identified. It has no much larger one-base neighbor in the sample; base qualities were not kept.

Sequences were obtained from CD4+ T cells from PBMCs. This TCR was recovered from a human donor in good health.

The DNA sequence is given as TGCAGTGCTAGAGATCAATCAGGACTAAACTATGGCTACACCTTC. The encoded protein is CSARDQSGLNYGYTF. The rearrangement combines TRBV20-1 with TRBJ1-2; the D gene lacks a confident call. V was cut back by 0 bases and J by 2 bases, leaving a gap of 13 bases between them. CDR1 and CDR2 are read off the germline V gene (reference sequence) as DFQATT and SNEGSKA. The CDR3, cysteine through phenylalanine, is 15 amino acids long. Here the CDR3 DNA is all that survives: 45 bases in frame from base 1.